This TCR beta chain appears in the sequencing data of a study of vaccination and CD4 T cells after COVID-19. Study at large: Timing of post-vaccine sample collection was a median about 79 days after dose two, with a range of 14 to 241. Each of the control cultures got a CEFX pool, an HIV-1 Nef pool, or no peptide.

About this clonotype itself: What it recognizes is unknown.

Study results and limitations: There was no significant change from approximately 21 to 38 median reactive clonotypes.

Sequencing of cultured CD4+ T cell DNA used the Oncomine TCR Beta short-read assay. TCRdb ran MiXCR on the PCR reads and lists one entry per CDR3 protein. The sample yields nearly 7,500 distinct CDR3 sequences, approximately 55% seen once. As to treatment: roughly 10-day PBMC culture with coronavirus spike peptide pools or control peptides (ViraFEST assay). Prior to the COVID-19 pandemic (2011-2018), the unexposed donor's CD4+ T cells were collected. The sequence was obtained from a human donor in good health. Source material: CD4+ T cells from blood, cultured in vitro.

The CDR3 protein is CASSLANGGLRALEQFF. The CDR3 coding sequence is TGTGCCAGCAGCTTAGCGAACGGGGGGCTTAGGGCCCTTGAGCAGTTCTTC. J is TRBJ2-1 and V is TRBV7-9; weak D call: TRBD2 (7 bases). V was cut by 0 bases and J by 9 bases, with 21 bases left in between. Germline CDR1 reads SEHNR; CDR2 reads FQNEAQ (reference sequence). The CDR3 consists of 17 residues.